This T cell receptor beta chain was obtained from a study of T cell responses to AZD1222 COVID-19 vaccine. Study conclusions and caveats: Across spike, vaccine-associated CD4 TCRs were found, dominant at 160-218 and 743-854. Targets within unmutated variant regions were reportedly found for nearly half of spike-specific TCRs.

As regards this clone: The antigen is not known.

Clones were read by immunoSEQ multiplex PCR, and TCRdb kept only the in-frame ones, dropping some. Here the sample spans under 95,000 clones, 90% being singletons. This TCR came from an adult who received the AZD1222 COVID-19 vaccine. The material was peripheral blood, obtained 28 days after the second AZD1222 dose.

The CDR3 reads CASSPPAWKKAEKHGYTF. The CDR3 DNA reads TGTGCCAGTAGTCCCCCCGCCTGGAAAAAAGCCGAAAAGCATGGCTACACCTTC. V gene TRBV19 combines with J gene TRBJ1-2; D is ambiguous. Germline CDR1 LNHDA, CDR2 SQIVND (reference sequence). The CDR3 contains 18 residues. V lost 5 bases to trimming and J lost 6 bases, with 28 bases between them.